These 3 T cell receptor beta chains originate from one sample sequenced in a study of blood T cell repertoires in COVID-19. TCRdb's table, derived via immunoSEQ multiplex PCR, lists solely in-frame clones and lacks some. The data hold roughly 49,000 clones, with about four fifths observed a single time. Sequencing used peripheral blood. The source of these receptors is a man between 50 and 59 years old with active COVID-19.

The V call is TRBV18, the J call TRBJ1-1, with D maybe TRBD1 (6 bases). Trimming stripped 1 base from V and 1 base from J, with 16 bases between. From germline, CDR1 is KGHSH and CDR2 LQKENI. This CDR3 is 17 amino acids long. DNA of the CDR3: TGTGCCAGCTCACCACGTGGGGGGGCCTTGCAGAACACTGAAGCTTTCTTT. It specifies CASSPRGGALQNTEAFF.

The chain employs TRBV7-2 and TRBJ1-6, with unresolved D. V was cut by 7 bases and J by 0 bases, with 13 bases left in between. This CDR3 is built from 16 residues. The germline V gene has CDR1 SGHTA and CDR2 FQGNSA. In DNA, the CDR3 is TGTGCCAGCATCCCAGTTGGGAGCTCCTATAATTCACCCCTCCACTTT. Amino acids: CASIPVGSSYNSPLHF.

The J gene is TRBJ2-2, the V gene TRBV4-2; maybe TRBD1 (6 bases). The CDR3 length is 16 residues. The germline V gene encodes CDR1 LGHNA and CDR2 YNFKEQ. Trimming stripped 4 bases from V and 6 bases from J, with 18 bases between. Here the CDR3 reads CASSPDPQGGAGELFF. The CDR3 bases are TGTGCCAGCAGCCCTGATCCTCAAGGGGGAGCCGGGGAGCTGTTTTTT.